These 23 T cell receptor beta chains came from one sample sequenced in a study of shared clonotypes between healthy human individuals. Here immunoSEQ multiplex PCR was the method, and the copy in TCRdb shows in-frame clones only, minus some. The profile shows about a million clones, around three quarters of them singletons. Sequencing input: memory CD4+ T cells from PBMCs. Sample subset: CD45RA-negative fraction. Receptor source: a man aged 18-30 years in good health. Some clones in this sample may be carry-over from other donors' samples.

Turning to this clone: This may be a read error: a much more frequent sequence differs by one nucleotide. This chain connects TRBV25-1 to TRBJ2-7; the match to TRBD1 covers 9 bases. Germline CDR1 reads MGHDK; CDR2 reads SYGVNS. The CDR3 runs to 14 residues. The V gene end was trimmed by 4 bases and the J gene end by 2 bases; junction bases not matched to a gene: 3. CDR3 region: CASSGRDRAYEQYF. As DNA, the CDR3 is TGTGCCAGCAGTGGGAGGGACAGGGCCTACGAGCAGTACTTC.

This clone appeared a single time. The J gene is TRBJ1-2, the V gene TRBV29-1; D is possibly TRBD1 (6 bases). Germline CDR1 reads SQVTM; CDR2 reads ANQGSEA. The CDR3 sequence is 12 residues long. The V and J ends lost 3 bases and 9 bases respectively, with 14 bases between them. The CDR3 region is CSVEEQGVSYTF. The CDR3 DNA reads TGCAGCGTTGAGGAACAGGGTGTAAGCTACACCTTC.

The rearrangement joins TRBV5-1 to TRBJ2-2, with D tentatively TRBD2 (6 bases). V shed 9 bases and J shed 4 bases, with 16 bases lying between them. The CDR3 consists of 14 residues. Germline V gene lookup returns CDR1 SGHRS and CDR2 YFSETQ. The CDR3 reads CATSVGGGTGELFF. DNA of the CDR3: TGCGCCACCTCAGTCGGGGGAGGCACCGGGGAGCTGTTTTTT.

This clone was seen only a few times. J is TRBJ2-5 and V is TRBV10-2; the D gene could be TRBD1 or TRBD2 (5 bases each). The DNA end lines up better with TRBJ2-7; the J call may be wrong. Germline V gives CDR1 WSHSY, CDR2 SAAADI. This CDR3 region has 15 residues. In nucleotides, the CDR3 is TGCGCCAGCGGGGGAATTTGGGGAAACTCCTACGAGCAGTACTTC. This codes for CASGGIWGNSYEQYF.

V gene TRBV25-1 combines with J gene TRBJ1-1; a weak D match, TRBD1 (5 bases). CDR3 length equals 13 residues. Trimming pared 4 bases from V and 1 base from J, leaving 7 bases between. Germline V lookup: CDR1 MGHDK, CDR2 SYGVNS. The CDR3, as DNA: TGTGCCAGCAGTGTTACAGGGAACACTGAAGCTTTCTTT. Translation gives CASSVTGNTEAFF.

The V and J genes are TRBV19 and TRBJ1-5; a weak D match, TRBD1 (6 bases). This CDR3 has 13 amino acids. The V gene's germline CDR1 is LNHDA and CDR2 SQIVND (reference sequence). The V and J ends lost 7 bases and 3 bases respectively, with 10 bases between them. The CDR3 spells CASKDSPNQPQHF. For the CDR3, the DNA is TGTGCCAGTAAGGACAGTCCCAATCAGCCCCAGCATTTT.

This clone was recorded once. This rearrangement joins TRBV6-5 to TRBJ2-7; D is unclear. There are 15 residues in the CDR3. Trimming stripped 6 bases from V and 9 bases from J, with 24 bases between. The germline V gene has CDR1 MNHEY and CDR2 SVGAGI. In nucleotides, the CDR3 is TGTGCCAGCAGCCCCTCTACCCTAACCGCACTTTGGCAGTACTTC. Translated: CASSPSTLTALWQYF.

The genes are TRBV2 and TRBJ2-1, with 8 nucleotides matching TRBD1. This CDR3 has 15 amino acids. Germline assignment: CDR1 SNHLY and CDR2 FYNNEI. Trimming cost V 6 bases and J 3 bases; bases outside gene matches: 7. The CDR3 nucleotides read TGTGCCAGCAGCTCGCAGGGGGCGGGCTACAATGAGCAGTTCTTC. Its protein is CASSSQGAGYNEQFF.

The chain has TRBV21-1 and TRBJ2-5. TRBV21-1 is tagged as a pseudogene. The CDR3 covers 16 residues. The CDR3: CASSKEGGADQETQYF. The CDR3, as DNA: TGTGCCAGCAGCAAAGAGGGGGGTGCCGACCAAGAGACCCAGTACTTC.

V usage is TRBV7-9 and J usage is TRBJ1-1; a possible D gene is TRBD1 (6 bases). Looked up from germline, CDR1 is SEHNR and CDR2 is FQNEAQ (reference sequence). CDR3 size: 14 residues. Trimming took off 1 base at V and 4 bases at J, with 10 bases between the two ends. CDR3 coding DNA: TGTGCCAGCAGCTTAGAACAGGGAGGCACTGAAGCTTTCTTT. Its translation: CASSLEQGGTEAFF. Together with reference TRBV7-9 and TRBJ1-1, the CDR3 gives the full variable domain: DTGVSQNPRHKITKRGQNVTFRCDPISEHNRLYWYRQTLGQGPEFLTYFQNEAQLEKSRLLSDRFSAERPKGSFSTLEIQRTEQGDSAMYLCASSLEQGGTEAFFGQGTRLTVV.

The count of this clone is one. The V gene is TRBV5-1, the J gene TRBJ2-7; tentative D call: TRBD2 (6 bases). This CDR3 contains 14 residues. V was clipped by 5 bases and J by 2 bases, with 14 bases between them. The V gene's germline CDR1 is SGHRS and CDR2 YFSETQ. Written as DNA, the CDR3 is TGCGCCAGCAGTGCCGCCGGGGGAACCTACGAGCAGTACTTC. The encoded protein is CASSAAGGTYEQYF.

V is TRBV7-3 and J is TRBJ2-1; 7 positions agree with TRBD2. Germline V gives CDR1 SGHTA, CDR2 FQGTGA. V gave up 1 base and J gave up 9 bases; unmatched junction bases: 6. This CDR3 is 14 amino acids long. CDR3 in amino acids: CASSLNAGETEQFF. DNA of the CDR3: TGTGCCAGCAGCTTAAATGCGGGAGAGACTGAGCAGTTCTTC.

The gene calls are TRBV28 and TRBJ2-2; D is perhaps TRBD1 (5 bases). With 8 bases removed from V and 2 bases from J, the gap between germline ends came to 12 bases. Germline CDR1 reads MDHEN; CDR2 reads SYDVKM. The CDR3 is made up of 14 amino acids. CDR3 region: CASQIGHNTGELFF. In DNA, the CDR3 is TGTGCCAGCCAAATCGGACACAACACCGGGGAGCTGTTTTTT. The variable domain in full, completed from reference TRBV28 and TRBJ2-2, reads DVKVTQSSRYLVKRTGEKVFLECVQDMDHENMFWYRQDPGLGLRLIYFSYDVKMKEKGDIPEGYSVSREKKERFSLILESASTNQTSMYLCASQIGHNTGELFFGEGSRLTVL.

This chain uses TRBV7-2 with TRBJ1-2, with 11 bases matching TRBD1. Germline CDR1 and CDR2: SGHTA and FQGNSA. The CDR3 is made up of 13 amino acids. V lost 3 bases and J lost 8; bases outside the gene matches: 2. CDR3 DNA: TGTGCCAGCAGCTTTAGGACAGGGGGCGGCTACACCTTC. Its translation: CASSFRTGGGYTF. Combining the CDR3 with reference TRBV7-2 and TRBJ1-2 gives the whole variable domain GAGVSQSPSNKVTEKGKDVELRCDPISGHTALYWYRQSLGQGLEFLIYFQGNSAPDKSGLPSDRFSAERTGGSVSTLTIQRTQQEDSAVYLCASSFRTGGGYTFGSGTRLTVV.

At least ten counts were recorded for this clone. The chain carries TRBV2 and TRBJ1-1; no clear D gene. The germline gives CDR1 SNHLY, CDR2 FYNNEI. The CDR3 spans 14 residues. V was pared by 7 bases and J by 1 base, with 13 bases between. This CDR3 is CASTAIERNTEAFF. The CDR3 DNA is TGTGCCAGCACGGCCATCGAGAGGAACACTGAAGCTTTCTTT.

The chain is built from TRBV14 and TRBJ2-7; unclear D gene. V was shortened by 6 bases and J by 3 bases, with 12 bases between the two germline ends. The CDR3 totals 13 residues. CDR1 SGHDN and CDR2 FVKESK come from the germline V gene. CDR3 residues: CASSIQSYYEQYF. CDR3 DNA sequence: TGTGCCAGCAGTATTCAGAGTTACTACGAGCAGTACTTC.

The rearrangement joins TRBV29-1 to TRBJ2-3; 7 nucleotides match TRBD2. The V segment lost 7 bases and the J segment 0 bases; nucleotides outside the gene matches: 10. This CDR3 has 15 amino acids. From germline, CDR1 is SQVTM and CDR2 ANQGSEA. CDR3 sequence reads: CSAGGAAGSTDTQYF. CDR3 coding DNA: TGCAGCGCCGGAGGGGCAGCGGGGAGCACAGATACGCAGTATTTT.

The chain links TRBV29-1 to TRBJ2-3; D may correspond to TRBD1 or TRBD2 (6 bases each). Germline lookup yields CDR1 SQVTM and CDR2 ANQGSEA. Deletions cut 7 bases from V and 2 bases from J, with 16 bases between. CDR3 length: 14 amino acids. The CDR3 DNA follows: TGCAGCGGGGGGGCATCAGCGGACACAGATACGCAGTATTTT. Residues: CSGGASADTDTQYF.

This clone was counted a single time. The chain has TRBV5-1 and TRBJ2-2; 9 positions agree with TRBD1. Trimming cost V 6 bases and J 4 bases; bases outside gene matches: 7. This CDR3 contains 15 residues. Germline V lookup: CDR1 SGHRS, CDR2 YFSETQ. In nucleotides, the CDR3 is TGCGCCAGCACCCCCGGGACAGGGCGCACCGGGGAGCTGTTTTTT. Protein sequence: CASTPGTGRTGELFF.

The V gene is TRBV7-9, the J gene TRBJ2-5, with no clear D. Trimming shortened V by 0 bases and J by 0 bases, and 5 bases separated the two germline ends. Per the germline V gene, CDR1 is SEHNR and CDR2 is FQNEAQ (reference sequence). The CDR3 is made up of 14 amino acids. CDR3 sequence: CASSLAGYQETQYF. In nucleotides, the CDR3 is TGTGCCAGCAGCTTAGCAGGTTACCAAGAGACCCAGTACTTC.

The gene calls are TRBV18 and TRBJ2-7, with 7 positions matching TRBD1. J gave up 2 bases and V 2 bases, and 6 bases lay outside the gene matches. This CDR3 is built from 15 residues. Germline CDR1 reads KGHSH; CDR2 reads LQKENI. The CDR3 is CASSPVGDRAYEQYF. DNA of the CDR3: TGTGCCAGCTCACCAGTGGGAGACAGGGCCTACGAGCAGTACTTC.

This chain links TRBV5-1 with TRBJ2-2; 13 bases fit TRBD2. This CDR3 is 17 amino acids long. V gave up 4 bases and J gave up 4 bases; unmatched junction bases: 7. Looked up from germline, CDR1 is SGHRS and CDR2 is YFSETQ. This chain's CDR3 is CASSPLTSGRATGELFF. The DNA for the CDR3 is TGCGCCAGCAGCCCGCTTACTAGCGGGAGGGCCACCGGGGAGCTGTTTTTT.

The chain carries TRBV15 and TRBJ1-3; D may be TRBD1 (6 bases). Trimming shortened V by 1 base and J by 3 bases, and 13 bases separated the two germline ends. The CDR3 covers 16 residues. Germline lookup yields CDR1 LNHNV and CDR2 YYDKDF (reference sequence). The CDR3 reads CATSRGGAPYGNTIYF. Here the CDR3 DNA reads TGTGCCACCAGCAGAGGGGGGGCCCCCTATGGAAACACCATATATTTT.